One and the same sample provided the 21 T cell receptor beta chains below, sequenced in a study of CD8 T cells in Susac syndrome (dated by TCRdb to the late 2010s). The receptor library was made with the immunoSEQ multiplex PCR assay. RNA was extracted using the RNeasy kit, and roughly 0.5 to 1 microgram was reverse transcribed with random hexamers. TCRdb itself trimmed the public reads at Q25 with fastp, ran MiXCR and retained productive beta chains. Rows are unified per CDR3 protein, each entry keeping the most common DNA and genes. Present in this sample are 150,000 to 190,000 distinct CDR3 sequences, approximately 94% of which were seen just once. Jointly, the top ten make up about 0.21% of the sample. The specimen was CD8+ T cells from PBMCs. The receptors shown here come from a human donor with multiple sclerosis.

CDR3 sequence: CASSADRGDSNYGYTF. The CDR3 DNA sequence: TGTGCCAGCAGCGCGGACAGGGGTGACTCTAACTATGGCTACACCTTC. The chain has TRBV28 and TRBJ1-2, with TRBD1 matching over 9 bases. CDR1 is MDHEN, CDR2 SYDVKM, per germline. This CDR3 region has 16 residues. V dropped 6 bases and J dropped 0; count of bases not matched to a gene: 8.

The chain is built from TRBV27 and TRBJ2-7; possibly TRBD2 for D (5 bases). The CDR3 spans 14 residues. Trimming took 5 bases from V and 3 from J, leaving 14 bases between them. CDR1 and CDR2 from the germline V gene are MNHEY and SMNVEV (reference sequence). CDR3 DNA sequence: TGTGCCAGCAGTCCCGGGGTAGCCGACTACGAGCAGTACTTC. Encoded protein: CASSPGVADYEQYF.

V gene TRBV3-1 combines with J gene TRBJ2-7, with a possible D match to TRBD2 (5 bases). The CDR3 is made up of 16 amino acids. Germline lookup yields CDR1 LGHDT and CDR2 YNNKEL (reference sequence). V gave up 3 bases and J gave up 5 bases, with 20 bases separating them. CDR3 protein: CASSHPDGLGVDEQYF. CDR3 sequence (DNA): TGTGCCAGCAGCCACCCGGACGGCCTCGGGGTCGACGAGCAGTACTTC.

This chain joins TRBV5-4 and TRBJ2-1, with TRBD1 as a possible D gene (6 bases). Per germline, CDR1 SGHNT and CDR2 YYREEE (reference sequence). The CDR3 extends over 16 amino acids. V was clipped by 1 base and J by 3 bases, with 14 bases between them. The CDR3, as DNA: TGTGCCAGCAGCTTGAAGATACAGGGACGCTACAATGAGCAGTTCTTC. This sequence encodes CASSLKIQGRYNEQFF.

The CDR3 reads CASSRPSWQGSTHTGELFF. In DNA form, the CDR3 reads TGTGCCAGCAGCCGTCCTTCTTGGCAGGGCTCAACACACACCGGGGAGCTGTTTTTT. The rearrangement links TRBV3-1 to TRBJ2-2; possibly TRBD1 for D (5 bases). The germline V gene has CDR1 LGHDT and CDR2 YNNKEL (reference sequence). Trimming shortened V by 4 bases and J by 3 bases, and 24 bases separated the two germline ends. The CDR3 extends over 19 amino acids.

The chain uses TRBV25-1 and TRBJ1-2; D is possibly TRBD1 (6 bases). CDR3 length: 12 amino acids. From germline, CDR1 is MGHDK and CDR2 SYGVNS. The V end was cut by 8 bases, the J end by 8 bases, with 15 bases between. CDR3 in amino acids: CASYGTREGYTF. CDR3 sequence (DNA): TGTGCCAGCTACGGGACAAGAGAGGGCTACACCTTC.

The rearrangement joins TRBV6-2 or TRBV6-3 to TRBJ2-5; TRBD2 matches at 7 bases. The CDR3 runs 13 residues. Germline V gives CDR1 MNHEY, CDR2 SVGEGT. V dropped 8 bases and J dropped 2; count of bases not matched to a gene: 5. The CDR3 DNA reads as TGTGCCAGCGGGCTAGCGGTTCAAGAGACCCAGTACTTC. Its translation is CASGLAVQETQYF.

The chain is built from TRBV28 and TRBJ1-2; unclear D gene. The CDR3 loop spans 15 amino acids. Germline CDR1 is MDHEN and CDR2 is SYDVKM. The V end was cut by 1 base, the J end by 0 bases, with 9 bases between. The CDR3 sequence is CASSLSGLANYGYTF. The CDR3 DNA follows: TGTGCCAGCAGTTTATCCGGGCTGGCTAACTATGGCTACACCTTC.

The CDR3 sequence: CASSLWAGQETQYF. The CDR3 region has the DNA TGTGCCAGCAGTTTATGGGCCGGGCAAGAGACCCAGTACTTC. V and J are TRBV28 and TRBJ2-5; D unresolved. This CDR3 comprises 14 residues. Per germline, CDR1 MDHEN and CDR2 SYDVKM. The V end was cut by 0 bases, the J end by 2 bases, with 7 bases between. The whole variable domain, filled in from reference TRBV28 and TRBJ2-5, reads DVKVTQSSRYLVKRTGEKVFLECVQDMDHENMFWYRQDPGLGLRLIYFSYDVKMKEKGDIPEGYSVSREKKERFSLILESASTNQTSMYLCASSLWAGQETQYFGPGTRLLVL.

This chain joins TRBV20-1 and TRBJ2-4, with a possible D match to TRBD2 (5 bases). Germline CDR1 is DFQATT and CDR2 is SNEGSKA (reference sequence). Trimming left V 3 bases short and J 5 bases short, with 14 bases between. This CDR3 region has 14 residues. The CDR3: CSASFRTQENIQYF. Written as DNA, the CDR3 is TGCAGTGCTAGTTTCAGGACTCAAGAAAACATTCAGTACTTC.

The chain links TRBV7-2 to TRBJ2-5; D is perhaps TRBD1 (6 bases). CDR1 and CDR2 from the germline V gene are SGHTA and FQGNSA. This CDR3 region has 15 residues. V gave up 5 bases and J gave up 5 bases, with 18 bases separating them. The CDR3 DNA reads as TGTGCCAGCAGCCCGGGGAAGGGGGTTGATGAGACCCAGTACTTC. This sequence encodes CASSPGKGVDETQYF.

The chain combines TRBV2 with TRBJ1-5; perhaps TRBD1 as D (6 bases). Trimming took 6 bases from V and 1 from J, leaving 10 bases between them. This CDR3 is built from 14 residues. Germline lookup yields CDR1 SNHLY and CDR2 FYNNEI. The CDR3 DNA reads as TGTGCCAGCAGAGGGGGGGCGAGCAATCAGCCCCAGCATTTT. It codes for CASRGGASNQPQHF.

The chain is built from TRBV25-1 and TRBJ1-2; maybe TRBD1 (6 bases). The CDR3 consists of 11 residues. The germline V gene has CDR1 MGHDK and CDR2 SYGVNS. Trimming stripped 6 bases from V and 4 bases from J, with 6 bases between. The CDR3 loop is CASRDSYGYTF. For the CDR3, the DNA is TGTGCCAGCAGGGACAGCTATGGCTACACCTTC.

The gene calls are TRBV14 and TRBJ2-6; 7 nucleotides agree with TRBD1. Germline V gene data show CDR1 as SGHDN and CDR2 as FVKESK. Germline trimming cut 4 bases from V and 0 bases from J; bases unmatched to any gene: 9. This CDR3 comprises 18 residues. CDR3 region: CASSRRQGGDSGANVLTF. The DNA for the CDR3 is TGTGCCAGCAGCCGTCGACAAGGGGGCGACTCTGGGGCCAACGTCCTGACTTTC.

In its sample, this clonotype was seen once. V gene TRBV28 combines with J gene TRBJ2-2; perhaps TRBD1 as D (5 bases). Deletions cut 3 bases from V and 2 bases from J, with 10 bases between. CDR1 and CDR2 from the germline V gene are MDHEN and SYDVKM. There are 15 residues in the CDR3. The chain's CDR3 is CASSFLDINTGELFF. The CDR3 region has the DNA TGTGCCAGCAGTTTCCTGGACATTAACACCGGGGAGCTGTTTTTT.

The chain links TRBV7-8 to TRBJ2-1, with D perhaps given as TRBD1 or TRBD2 (5 bases each). The CDR3 has 13 amino acids. Germline CDR1 SGHVS, CDR2 FQNEAQ. V lost 5 bases, J lost 10 bases, and 15 bases lay in between. Here the CDR3 reads CASSQRPGDEQFF. The CDR3 coding sequence is TGTGCCAGCAGCCAACGACCCGGGGACGAGCAGTTCTTC.

The V call is TRBV7-9, the J call TRBJ2-7; D is unresolved. Trimming removed 3 bases at V and 3 bases at J, with 6 bases between. The CDR3 spans 12 residues. Looked up from germline, CDR1 is SEHNR and CDR2 is FQNEAQ (reference sequence). In nucleotides, the CDR3 is TGTGCCAGCAGCTTGGCCGACTACGAGCAGTACTTC. This sequence encodes CASSLADYEQYF.

The chain couples TRBV7-8 to TRBJ2-5, with D possibly matching TRBD2 (5 bases). The length of the CDR3 is 16 residues. V was clipped by 5 bases and J by 1 base, with 17 bases between them. Germline values: CDR1 SGHVS, CDR2 FQNEAQ. CDR3 residues: CASSPPQTKLQETQYF. CDR3 in DNA: TGTGCCAGCAGCCCGCCCCAGACTAAGCTCCAAGAGACCCAGTACTTC. Variable domain in full (rest from reference TRBV7-8 and TRBJ2-5): GAGVSQSPRYKVAKRGQDVALRCDPISGHVSLFWYQQALGQGPEFLTYFQNEAQLDKSGLPSDRFFAERPEGSVSTLKIQRTQQEDSAVYLCASSPPQTKLQETQYFGPGTRLLVL.

The sample holds a few counts of this clonotype. This sequence joins TRBV29-1 and TRBJ2-1, with unresolved D. CDR1 is SQVTM, CDR2 ANQGSEA, per germline. CDR3 length: 11 residues. V lost 4 bases to trimming and J lost 5 bases, with 6 bases between them. The CDR3 DNA reads TGCAGCGTTGGACTGAACAATGAGCAGTTCTTC. Amino acids: CSVGLNNEQFF.

The J gene is TRBJ1-5, the V gene TRBV3-1; TRBD1 is a possible D gene (5 bases). Trimming stripped 7 bases from V and 0 bases from J, with 13 bases between. CDR3 length equals 15 residues. Germline V CDR1 and CDR2: LGHDT, YNNKEL (reference sequence). In nucleotides, the CDR3 is TGTGCCAGCAAAAGCGGGGCGTATAGCAATCAGCCCCAGCATTTT. Residues: CASKSGAYSNQPQHF.

This chain links TRBV2 with TRBJ1-1; D gene ambiguous. The CDR3 covers 10 residues. Germline CDR1 SNHLY, CDR2 FYNNEI. The V end was cut by 4 bases, the J end by 8 bases, with 5 bases between. The CDR3 region has the DNA TGTGCCAGCAGTGTGAAGGAAGCTTTCTTT. Protein: CASSVKEAFF.